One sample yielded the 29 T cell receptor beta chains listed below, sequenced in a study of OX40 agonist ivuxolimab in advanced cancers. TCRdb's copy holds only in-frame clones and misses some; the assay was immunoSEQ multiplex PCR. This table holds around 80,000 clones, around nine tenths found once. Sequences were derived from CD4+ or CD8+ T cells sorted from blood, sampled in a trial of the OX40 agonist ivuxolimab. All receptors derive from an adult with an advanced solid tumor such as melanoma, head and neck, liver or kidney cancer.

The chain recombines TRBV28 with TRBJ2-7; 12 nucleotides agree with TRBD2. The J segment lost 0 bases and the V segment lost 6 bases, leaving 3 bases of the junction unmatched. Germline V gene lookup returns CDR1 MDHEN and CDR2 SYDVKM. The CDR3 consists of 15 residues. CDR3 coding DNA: TGTGCCAGCAGCCAGACTAGCGGGAGCTCCTACGAGCAGTACTTC. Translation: CASSQTSGSSYEQYF.

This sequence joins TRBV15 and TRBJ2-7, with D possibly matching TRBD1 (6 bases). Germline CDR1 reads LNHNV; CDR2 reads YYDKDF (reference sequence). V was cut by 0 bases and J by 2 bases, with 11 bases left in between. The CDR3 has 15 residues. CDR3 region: CATSREQGITYEQYF. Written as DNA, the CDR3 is TGTGCCACCAGCAGAGAACAGGGAATTACCTACGAGCAGTACTTC.

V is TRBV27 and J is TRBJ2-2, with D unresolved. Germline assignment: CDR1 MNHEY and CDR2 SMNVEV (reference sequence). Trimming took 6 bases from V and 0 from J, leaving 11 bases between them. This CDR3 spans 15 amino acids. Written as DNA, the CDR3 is TGTGCCAGCAGGAACCGGGCCGCGAACACCGGGGAGCTGTTTTTT. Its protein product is CASRNRAANTGELFF.

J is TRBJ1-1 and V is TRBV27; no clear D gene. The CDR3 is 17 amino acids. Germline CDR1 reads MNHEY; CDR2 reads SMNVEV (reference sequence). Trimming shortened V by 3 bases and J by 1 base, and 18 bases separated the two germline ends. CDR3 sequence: CASSLSASIISNTEAFF. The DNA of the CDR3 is TGTGCCAGCAGTTTGTCAGCCTCGATTATTTCGAACACTGAAGCTTTCTTT.

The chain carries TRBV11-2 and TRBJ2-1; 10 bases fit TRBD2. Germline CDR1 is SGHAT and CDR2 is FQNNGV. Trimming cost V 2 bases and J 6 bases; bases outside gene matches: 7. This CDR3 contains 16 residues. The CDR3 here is CASSLNSASGSNEQFF. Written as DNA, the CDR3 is TGTGCCAGCAGCTTAAATTCGGCTAGCGGGAGCAATGAGCAGTTCTTC.

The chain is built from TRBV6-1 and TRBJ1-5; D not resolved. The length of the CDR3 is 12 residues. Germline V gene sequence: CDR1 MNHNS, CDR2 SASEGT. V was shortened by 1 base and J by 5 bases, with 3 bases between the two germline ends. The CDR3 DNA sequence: TGTGCCAGCAGTGAAGGGTATCAGCCCCAGCATTTT. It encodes CASSEGYQPQHF.

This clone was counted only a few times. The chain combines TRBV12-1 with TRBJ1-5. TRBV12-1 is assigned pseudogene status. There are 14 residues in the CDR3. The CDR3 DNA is TGTGCCAGCAGCTTCGCGGACCGCGACCAGCCCCAGCATTTT. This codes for CASSFADRDQPQHF.

The CDR3 loop is CASSPNVATGRYGYTF. The CDR3 coding sequence is TGTGCCAGCAGCCCAAATGTCGCGACAGGCCGCTATGGCTACACCTTC. The chain uses TRBV6-4 and TRBJ1-2; D is perhaps TRBD1 (6 bases). CDR3 size: 16 residues. Germline V gene data show CDR1 as MRHNA and CDR2 as SNTAGT. Trimming cost V 6 bases and J 4 bases, with 21 bases left between them.

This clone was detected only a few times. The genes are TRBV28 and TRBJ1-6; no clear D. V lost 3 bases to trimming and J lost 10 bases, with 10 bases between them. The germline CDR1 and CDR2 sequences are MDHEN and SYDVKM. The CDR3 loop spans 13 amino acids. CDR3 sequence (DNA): TGTGCCAGCAGTTTGATTCGGAAATCACCCCTCCACTTT. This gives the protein CASSLIRKSPLHF.

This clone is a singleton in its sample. The CDR3 DNA reads TGTGCCAGCAGTGATCGGACAAGAAGCACAGATACGCAGTATTTT. This encodes CASSDRTRSTDTQYF. This chain uses TRBV6-1 with TRBJ2-3; D possibly corresponds to TRBD1 (5 bases). Per the germline V gene, CDR1 is MNHNS and CDR2 is SASEGT. The CDR3 totals 15 residues. Trimming cost V 3 bases and J 0 bases, with 10 bases left between them.

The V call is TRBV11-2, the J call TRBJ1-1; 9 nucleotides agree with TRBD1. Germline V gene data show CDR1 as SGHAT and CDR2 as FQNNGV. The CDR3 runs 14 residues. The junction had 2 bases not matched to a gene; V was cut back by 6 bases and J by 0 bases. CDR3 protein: CASSRDRVNTEAFF. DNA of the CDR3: TGTGCCAGCAGTAGGGACAGGGTGAACACTGAAGCTTTCTTT.

Written as DNA, the CDR3 is TGTGCCAGCAGCTTGGCGGGGGGGCTTGAGCAGTTCTTC. Its protein is CASSLAGGLEQFF. The V call is TRBV7-7, the J call TRBJ2-1; TRBD2 agrees at 9 bases. The CDR3 length is 13 residues. Germline trimming cut 3 bases from V and 9 bases from J; bases unmatched to any gene: 3. CDR1 and CDR2 (germline): SSHAT, FNYEAQ (reference sequence).

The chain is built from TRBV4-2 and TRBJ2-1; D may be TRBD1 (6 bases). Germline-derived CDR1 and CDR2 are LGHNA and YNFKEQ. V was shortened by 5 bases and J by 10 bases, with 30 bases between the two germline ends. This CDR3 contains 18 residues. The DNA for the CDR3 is TGTGCCAGCAGCATACCGAAATCCCGGGACACCCTTTGGCGCGAGCAGTTCTTC. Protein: CASSIPKSRDTLWREQFF.

The CDR3 loop reads CARSVGPVNGSNSPLHF. The CDR3 DNA reads TGTGCCAGAAGCGTTGGGCCCGTTAACGGATCTAATTCACCCCTCCACTTT. This sequence joins TRBV5-3 and TRBJ1-6; no reliable D call. TRBV5-3 is an ORF, and what it does is uncertain. CDR3 length: 17 residues. Deletions cut 4 bases from V and 6 bases from J, with 20 bases between.

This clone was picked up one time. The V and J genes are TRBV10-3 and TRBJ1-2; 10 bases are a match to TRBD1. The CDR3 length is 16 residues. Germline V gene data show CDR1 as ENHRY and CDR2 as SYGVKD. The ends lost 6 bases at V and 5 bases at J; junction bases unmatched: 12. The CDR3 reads CAIRGQGRRKEYGYTF. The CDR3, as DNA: TGTGCCATCAGGGGACAGGGGAGGCGGAAGGAATATGGCTACACCTTC.

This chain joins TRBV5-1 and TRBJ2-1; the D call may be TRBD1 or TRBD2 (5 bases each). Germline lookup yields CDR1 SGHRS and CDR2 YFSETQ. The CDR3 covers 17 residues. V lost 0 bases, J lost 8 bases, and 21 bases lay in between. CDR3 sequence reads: CASSLEGRMKGMDEQFF. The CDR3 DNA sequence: TGCGCCAGCAGCTTGGAGGGGAGAATGAAGGGGATGGATGAGCAGTTCTTC.

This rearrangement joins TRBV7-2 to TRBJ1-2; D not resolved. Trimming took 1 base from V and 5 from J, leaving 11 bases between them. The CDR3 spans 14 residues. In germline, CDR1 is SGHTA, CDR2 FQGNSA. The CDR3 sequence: CASSLVQDSYGYTF. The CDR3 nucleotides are TGTGCCAGCAGCTTAGTCCAGGATTCATATGGCTACACCTTC.

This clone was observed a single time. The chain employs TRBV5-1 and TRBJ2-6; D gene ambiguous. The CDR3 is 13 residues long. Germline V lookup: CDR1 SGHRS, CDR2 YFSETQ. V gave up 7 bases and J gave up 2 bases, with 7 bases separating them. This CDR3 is CASLNPGANVLTF. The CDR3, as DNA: TGCGCCAGCTTGAATCCTGGGGCCAACGTCCTGACTTTC. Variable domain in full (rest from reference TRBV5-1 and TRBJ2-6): KAGVTQTPRYLIKTRGQQVTLSCSPISGHRSVSWYQQTPGQGLQFLFEYFSETQRNKGNFPGRFSGRQFSNSRSEMNVSTLELGDSALYLCASLNPGANVLTFGAGSRLTVL.

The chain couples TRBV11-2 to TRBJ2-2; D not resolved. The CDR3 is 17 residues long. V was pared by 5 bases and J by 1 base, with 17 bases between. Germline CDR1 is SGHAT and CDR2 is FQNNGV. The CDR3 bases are TGTGCCAGCAGCCTAGGCGACTCAAGCAGGAACACCGGGGAGCTGTTTTTT. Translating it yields CASSLGDSSRNTGELFF.

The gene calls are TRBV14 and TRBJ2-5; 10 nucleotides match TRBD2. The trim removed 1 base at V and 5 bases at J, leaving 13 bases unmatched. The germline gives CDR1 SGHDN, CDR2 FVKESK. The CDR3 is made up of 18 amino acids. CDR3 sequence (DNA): TGTGCCAGCAGCCAAGGACTCCTACTAGCGGGACCAACGGAGACCCAGTACTTC. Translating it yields CASSQGLLLAGPTETQYF.

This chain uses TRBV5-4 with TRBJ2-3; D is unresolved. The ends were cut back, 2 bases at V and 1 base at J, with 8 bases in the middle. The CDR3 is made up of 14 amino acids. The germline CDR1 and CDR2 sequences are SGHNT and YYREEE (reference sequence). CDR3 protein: CASSLGSGTDTQYF. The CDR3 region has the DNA TGTGCCAGCAGCTTAGGGTCGGGCACAGATACGCAGTATTTT.

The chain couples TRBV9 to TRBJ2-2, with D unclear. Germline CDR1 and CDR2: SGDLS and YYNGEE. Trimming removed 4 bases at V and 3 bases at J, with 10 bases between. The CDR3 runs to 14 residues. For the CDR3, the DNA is TGTGCCAGCAGCATCGGGTCTTACACCGGGGAGCTGTTTTTT. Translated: CASSIGSYTGELFF.

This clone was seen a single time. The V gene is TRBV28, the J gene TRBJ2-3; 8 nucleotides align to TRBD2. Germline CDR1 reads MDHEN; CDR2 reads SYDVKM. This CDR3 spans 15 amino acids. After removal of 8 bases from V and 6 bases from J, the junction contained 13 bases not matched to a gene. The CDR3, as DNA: TGTGCCAGCGAAGACCAGGGCGGGAGGATTGATACGCAGTATTTT. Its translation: CASEDQGGRIDTQYF.

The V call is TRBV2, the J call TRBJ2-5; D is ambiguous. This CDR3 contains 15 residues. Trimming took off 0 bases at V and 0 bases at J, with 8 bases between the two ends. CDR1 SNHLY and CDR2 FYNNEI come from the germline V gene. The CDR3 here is CASSEALLYQETQYF. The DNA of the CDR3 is TGTGCCAGCAGTGAAGCGCTACTTTACCAAGAGACCCAGTACTTC.

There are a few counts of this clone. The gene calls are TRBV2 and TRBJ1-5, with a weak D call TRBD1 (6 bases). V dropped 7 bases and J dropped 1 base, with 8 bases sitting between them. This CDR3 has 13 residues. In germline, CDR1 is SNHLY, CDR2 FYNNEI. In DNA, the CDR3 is TGTGCCAGCACCGGACAGAGCAATCAGCCCCAGCATTTT. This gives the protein CASTGQSNQPQHF.

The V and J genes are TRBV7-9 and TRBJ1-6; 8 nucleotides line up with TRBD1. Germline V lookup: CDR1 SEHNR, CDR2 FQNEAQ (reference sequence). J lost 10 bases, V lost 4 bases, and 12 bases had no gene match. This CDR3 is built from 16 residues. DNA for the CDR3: TGTGCCAGCAGCTCGACGAGACAGGGGCTCCGGTCACCCCTCCACTTT. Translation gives CASSSTRQGLRSPLHF.

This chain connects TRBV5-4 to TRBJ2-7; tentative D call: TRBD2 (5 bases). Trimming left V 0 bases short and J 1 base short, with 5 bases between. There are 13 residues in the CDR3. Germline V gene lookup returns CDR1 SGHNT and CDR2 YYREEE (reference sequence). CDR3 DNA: TGTGCCAGCAGCTTGGCGGGGTCCTACGAGCAGTACTTC. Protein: CASSLAGSYEQYF.

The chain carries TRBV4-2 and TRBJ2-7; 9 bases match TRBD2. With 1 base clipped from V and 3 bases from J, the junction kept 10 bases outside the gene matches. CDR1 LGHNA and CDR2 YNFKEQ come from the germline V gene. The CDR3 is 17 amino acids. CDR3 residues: CASSQGRRTSASYEQYF. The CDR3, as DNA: TGTGCCAGCAGCCAAGGCCGGCGGACTAGCGCAAGCTACGAGCAGTACTTC.

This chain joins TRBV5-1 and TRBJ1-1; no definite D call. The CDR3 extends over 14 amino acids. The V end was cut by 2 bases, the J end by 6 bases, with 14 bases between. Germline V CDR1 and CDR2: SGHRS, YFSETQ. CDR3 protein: CASSLAGLGAEAFF. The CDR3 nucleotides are TGCGCCAGCAGCTTAGCAGGTCTCGGCGCTGAAGCTTTCTTT.